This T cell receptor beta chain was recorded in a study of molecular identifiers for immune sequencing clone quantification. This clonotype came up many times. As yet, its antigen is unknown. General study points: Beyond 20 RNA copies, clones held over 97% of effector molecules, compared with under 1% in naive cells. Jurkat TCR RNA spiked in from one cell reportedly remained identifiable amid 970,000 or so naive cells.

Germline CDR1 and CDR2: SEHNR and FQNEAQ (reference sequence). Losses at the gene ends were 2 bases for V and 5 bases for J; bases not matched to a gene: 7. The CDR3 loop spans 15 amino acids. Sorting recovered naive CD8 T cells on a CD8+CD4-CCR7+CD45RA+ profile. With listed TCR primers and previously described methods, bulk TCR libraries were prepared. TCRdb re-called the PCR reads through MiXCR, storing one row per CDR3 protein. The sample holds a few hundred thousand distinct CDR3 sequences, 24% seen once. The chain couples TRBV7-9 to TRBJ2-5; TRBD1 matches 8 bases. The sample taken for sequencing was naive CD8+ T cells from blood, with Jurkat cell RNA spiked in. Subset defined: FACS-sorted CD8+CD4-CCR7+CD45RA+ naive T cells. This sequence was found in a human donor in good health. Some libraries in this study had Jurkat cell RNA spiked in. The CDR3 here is CASSLSWGQAETQYF. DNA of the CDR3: TGTGCCAGCAGCTTATCTTGGGGACAGGCGGAGACCCAGTACTTC.